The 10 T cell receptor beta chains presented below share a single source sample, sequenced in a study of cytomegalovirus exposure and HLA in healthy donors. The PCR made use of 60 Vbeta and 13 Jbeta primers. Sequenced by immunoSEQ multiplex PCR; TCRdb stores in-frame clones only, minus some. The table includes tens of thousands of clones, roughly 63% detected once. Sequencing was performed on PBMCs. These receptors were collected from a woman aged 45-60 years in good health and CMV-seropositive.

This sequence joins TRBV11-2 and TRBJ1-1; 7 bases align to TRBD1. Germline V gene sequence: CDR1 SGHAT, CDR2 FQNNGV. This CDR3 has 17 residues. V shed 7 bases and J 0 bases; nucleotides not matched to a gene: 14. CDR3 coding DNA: TGTGCCAGCACTCAAAGACCGGGACAGCCTATGAACACTGAAGCTTTCTTT. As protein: CASTQRPGQPMNTEAFF. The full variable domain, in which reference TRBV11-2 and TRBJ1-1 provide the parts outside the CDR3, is EAGVAQSPRYKIIEKRQSVAFWCNPISGHATLYWYQQILGQGPKLLIQFQNNGVVDDSQLPKDRFSAERLKGVDSTLKIQPAKLEDSAVYLCASTQRPGQPMNTEAFFGQGTRLTVV.

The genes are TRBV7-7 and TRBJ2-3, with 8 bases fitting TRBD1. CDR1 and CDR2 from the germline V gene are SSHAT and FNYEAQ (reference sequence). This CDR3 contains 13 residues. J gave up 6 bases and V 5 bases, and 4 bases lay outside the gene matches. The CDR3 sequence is CASSATGADTQYF. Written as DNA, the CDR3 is TGTGCCAGCAGCGCGACAGGGGCGGATACGCAGTATTTT.

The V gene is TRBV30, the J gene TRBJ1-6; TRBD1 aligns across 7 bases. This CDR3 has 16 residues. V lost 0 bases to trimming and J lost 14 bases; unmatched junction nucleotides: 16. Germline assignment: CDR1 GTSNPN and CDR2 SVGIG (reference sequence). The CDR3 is CAWSVRTGAQIGALHF. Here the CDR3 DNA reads TGTGCCTGGAGTGTACGCACAGGGGCCCAAATCGGGGCCCTCCACTTT.

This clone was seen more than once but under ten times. CDR3 DNA: TGTGCCAGCAGCGAGAGGGACAGGGTGTACACCTTC. This sequence encodes CASSERDRVYTF. The V call is TRBV6-5, the J call TRBJ1-2, with 9 bases matching TRBD1. The V segment lost 6 bases and the J segment 11 bases; nucleotides outside the gene matches: 7. This CDR3 has 12 residues. CDR1 and CDR2 from the germline V gene are MNHEY and SVGAGI.

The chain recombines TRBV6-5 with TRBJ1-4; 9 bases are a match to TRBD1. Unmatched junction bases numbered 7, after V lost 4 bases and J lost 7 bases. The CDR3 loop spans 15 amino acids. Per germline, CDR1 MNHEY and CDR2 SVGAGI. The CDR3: CASSLTGTGSEKLFF. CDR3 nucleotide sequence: TGTGCCAGCAGTTTAACCGGGACAGGGAGTGAAAAACTGTTTTTT.

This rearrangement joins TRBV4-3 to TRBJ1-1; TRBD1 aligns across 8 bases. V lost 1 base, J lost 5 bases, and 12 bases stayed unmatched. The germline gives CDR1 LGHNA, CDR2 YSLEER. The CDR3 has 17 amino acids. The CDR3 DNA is TGCGCCAGCAGCCAAGCCGGGCCGACAGGGGAAGGGACTGAAGCTTTCTTT. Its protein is CASSQAGPTGEGTEAFF.

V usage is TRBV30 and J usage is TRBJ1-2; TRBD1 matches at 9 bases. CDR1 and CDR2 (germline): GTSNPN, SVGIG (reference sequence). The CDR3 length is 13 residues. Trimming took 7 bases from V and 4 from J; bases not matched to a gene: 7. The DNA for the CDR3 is TGTGCCTCGAAACAACAGGGGGCCTATGGCTACACCTTC. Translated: CASKQQGAYGYTF. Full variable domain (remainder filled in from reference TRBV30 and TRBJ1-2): SQTIHQWPATLVQPVGSPLSLECTVEGTSNPNLYWYRQAAGRGLQLLFYSVGIGQISSEVPQNLSASRPQDRQFILSSKKLLLSDSGFYLCASKQQGAYGYTFGSGTRLTVV.

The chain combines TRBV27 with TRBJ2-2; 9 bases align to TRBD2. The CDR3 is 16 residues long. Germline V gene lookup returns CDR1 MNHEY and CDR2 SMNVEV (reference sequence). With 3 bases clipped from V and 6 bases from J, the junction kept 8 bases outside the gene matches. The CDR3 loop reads CASSFLPSGGPGELFF. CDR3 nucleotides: TGTGCCAGCAGTTTTCTACCGAGCGGGGGGCCCGGGGAGCTGTTTTTT.

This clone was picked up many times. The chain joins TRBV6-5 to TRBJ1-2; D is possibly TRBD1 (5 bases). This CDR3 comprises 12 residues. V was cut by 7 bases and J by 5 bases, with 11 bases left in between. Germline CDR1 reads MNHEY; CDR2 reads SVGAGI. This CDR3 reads CASTLGGYGYTF. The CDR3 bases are TGTGCCAGCACCTTGGGGGGGTATGGCTACACCTTC.

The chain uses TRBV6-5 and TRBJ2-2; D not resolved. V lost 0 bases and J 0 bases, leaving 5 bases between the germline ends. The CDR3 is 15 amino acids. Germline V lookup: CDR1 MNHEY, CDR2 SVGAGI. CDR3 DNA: TGTGCCAGCAGTTACTCCTATACGAACACCGGGGAGCTGTTTTTT. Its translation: CASSYSYTNTGELFF.